This T cell receptor beta chain was captured by sequencing in a study of blood T cell repertoires in COVID-19. Germline CDR1 reads MNHEY; CDR2 reads SVGAGI. The CDR3 loop spans 15 amino acids. V lost 0 bases, J lost 14 bases, and 17 bases lay in between. Only in-frame clones appear in the TCRdb table, and some are missing; sequencing was by immunoSEQ multiplex PCR. The data hold about 86,000 clones, with roughly 80% observed a single time. A few counts support this clone. Source material: peripheral blood. This receptor was obtained from a man aged 65 to 79 with acute or convalescent COVID-19. V gene TRBV6-5 combines with J gene TRBJ1-6; D is perhaps TRBD1 (6 bases). CDR3 residues: CASSYSRQDRATLHF. The CDR3, as DNA: TGTGCCAGCAGTTACTCGAGACAGGATCGTGCCACCCTCCACTTT.